This TCR beta chain was documented in a study of T-cell reconstitution after alpha-beta-depleted transplantation in children. Unique molecular identifiers were incorporated during preparation of the TCRbeta library. TCRdb ran MiXCR on the PCR reads and lists one entry per CDR3 protein. The profile shows 150,000 to 200,000 distinct CDR3 sequences, approximately 6.8% of them singletons. This clonotype appeared many times. The CDR3 is 16 amino acids. Germline V lookup: CDR1 MDHEN, CDR2 SYDVKM. V lost 7 bases, J lost 2 bases, and 9 bases stayed unmatched. This clonotype originated in a human donor who donated a stem cell graft to a child with Wiskott-Aldrich syndrome. This rearrangement joins TRBV28 to TRBJ1-5, with 9 bases fitting TRBD1. Sequencing was performed on PBMCs from the stem cell graft donor, taken from the stem cell graft. The CDR3 is CASKPWGQGGNQPQHF. CDR3 coding DNA: TGTGCCAGCAAACCGTGGGGACAGGGTGGCAATCAGCCCCAGCATTTT.